The text below deals with one TCR beta chain. Antigen unknown. This entry is derived from a study of T cell repertoires in cytomegalovirus infection. Study-level background: The study used recently identified HLA-C-restricted and well-studied HLA-B-restricted CMV epitopes. CMV infection and matching HLA type were both indicated by public TCR beta signatures.

Germline CDR1 and CDR2: SNHLY and FYNNEI. This CDR3 spans 17 amino acids. J was trimmed by 4 bases and V by 6 bases; bases with no gene match: 15. Each CDR3 protein gets one entry after TCRdb re-called the reads with MiXCR. Of about 150,000 distinct CDR3 sequences in the sample, around 32% are singletons; the top ten hold 45% to 55%. General study points: Carriers of CMV plus the relevant HLA were identified by cumulative public TCR beta family frequency. The study found HLA-C-restricted CMV-specific TCR beta clonotypes dominating the ex vivo response.

The sample consisted of CD8+ T cells from cultured PBMCs, taken from culture after CMV antigen stimulation. The rearrangement joins TRBV2 to TRBJ2-1, with TRBD1 matching 7 bases. The clonotype was recovered from a human donor in good health (CMV status not recorded). Some clones in this sample may be carry-over from other donors' samples. As DNA, the CDR3 is TGTGCCAGCAGACCATCTAAAACAGGGGCGAGGTACAATGAGCAGTTCTTC. It specifies CASRPSKTGARYNEQFF.